The sequence of this T cell receptor beta chain was determined in a study of blood T cell repertoires in COVID-19. Across the study: Nucleic acid was either cDNA or gDNA, and it came from T cells, B-cell-depleted T cells, or PBMCs.

Per the study methods: Reference gene primers were amplified, and this amplification served to estimate nucleated cell counts. Clones were sequenced by immunoSEQ multiplex PCR, and TCRdb holds only the in-frame ones, with some missing. From that table come the V and J calls and clone size; the DNA was used to work out D and trimming. Of tens of thousands of clones listed, roughly three quarters are singletons. J was trimmed by 4 bases and V by 3 bases; bases with no gene match: 7. The germline gives CDR1 KGHDR, CDR2 SFDVKD. The CDR3 length is 15 residues. This clone was recorded only once. The specimen was peripheral blood. The V and J genes are TRBV24-1 and TRBJ1-1, with 7 bases matching TRBD1. This receptor was identified in a woman of 80 years or more with acute or convalescent COVID-19. This CDR3 reads CATSDTRQGSTEAFF. The CDR3 region has the DNA TGTGCCACCAGTGATACCCGACAGGGTAGCACTGAAGCTTTCTTT.